This T cell receptor (beta chain) was captured by sequencing in a study of HIV-infected patients and healthy controls. Roughly three months, about 14 weeks, into antiretroviral therapy, follow-up blood was collected. Whole blood was used without fractionation, so all unsorted peripheral T cells were included. This clonotype has ten or more counts. Reverse transcription used about 510 ng RNA and constant-region primers for alpha and beta. Each of the alpha and beta chains got its own library through chain-specific third strand synthesis with indices. TCRdb reanalysed the 5' RACE reads using MiXCR and keeps one entry per CDR3 protein. The sample shows 18,000 or so distinct CDR3 sequences, about 9% of them seen only once. The sequence came from an adult with HIV infection. The sequencing used blood, collected during antiretroviral therapy.

The CDR3 DNA reads as TGCGCCAGCAGCGCCAATTCCCGGGACAGGGGACCCTTCAGCGGCTACACCTTC. Amino acids: CASSANSRDRGPFSGYTF. The J gene is TRBJ1-2, the V gene TRBV5-1; 10 bases fit TRBD1. The CDR3 length is 18 residues. J gave up 8 bases and V 4 bases, and 20 bases lay outside the gene matches. Germline CDR1 SGHRS, CDR2 YFSETQ.